This T cell receptor (beta chain) is from a study of blood T cell repertoires in COVID-19. Whole-study context: From the United States, Italy and Spain came samples of acute and convalescent COVID-19. In each case, the material was cDNA or gDNA derived from T cells, B-cell-depleted T cells, or PBMCs.

Study processing details: Estimation of nucleated cell counts was performed using reference gene primer amplification. Produced via immunoSEQ multiplex PCR; TCRdb's table is partial and in-frame only. V, J and clone size were drawn from that table, and D and trimming were deduced from the DNA. The sample lists 100,000 to 150,000 clones; around 80% were seen once. The CDR3 runs to 17 residues. Looked up from germline, CDR1 is MNHEY and CDR2 is SMNVEV (reference sequence). J lost 4 bases, V lost 1 base, and 11 bases had no gene match. Sample: peripheral blood. This TCR was sampled from a man aged 55 to 70 with active or convalescent COVID-19. The V gene is TRBV27, the J gene TRBJ1-2; 8 bases agree with TRBD1. DNA for the CDR3: TGTGCCAGCAGTTTATACCGCCCCGGACAGGGTGGCTATGGCTACACCTTC. Amino acids: CASSLYRPGQGGYGYTF.